Following are 29 T cell receptor beta chains from one sample sequenced in a study of blood T cell repertoires in COVID-19. Repertoires were generated with immunoSEQ multiplex PCR, while TCRdb's copy carries only in-frame clones and drops some. The top ten hold 1.5% to 2% of the sample, which has around 200,000 clones, more than 70% seen once. The material sequenced was peripheral blood. The source is a man between 18 and 29 years old with active or convalescent COVID-19.

V is TRBV7-9 and J is TRBJ2-1; 10 nucleotides line up with TRBD2. J lost 6 bases, V lost 5 bases, and 7 bases had no gene match. CDR1 SEHNR and CDR2 FQNEAQ come from the germline V gene (reference sequence). The CDR3 totals 15 residues. In DNA form, the CDR3 reads TGTGCCAGCAGCGGCAGCGGGAGGGCCACCAATGAGCAGTTCTTC. Encoded protein: CASSGSGRATNEQFF.

The chain joins TRBV12-3 or TRBV12-4 to TRBJ2-3; D uncertain. The CDR3 loop spans 10 amino acids. V was pared by 6 bases and J by 6 bases, with 4 bases between. This CDR3 is CASSGDTQYF. The DNA of the CDR3 is TGTGCCAGCAGCGGGGATACGCAGTATTTT.

The chain's CDR3 is CASSVDRGPEAFF. CDR3 nucleotides: TGTGCCAGCAGCGTAGACAGGGGCCCTGAAGCTTTCTTT. J is TRBJ1-1 and V is TRBV9; the match to TRBD1 covers 7 bases. Germline V gene data show CDR1 as SGDLS and CDR2 as YYNGEE. The CDR3 is made up of 13 amino acids. V was pared by 0 bases and J by 6 bases, with 2 bases of the junction left unmatched. Using reference TRBV9 and TRBJ1-1 for the parts outside the CDR3, the full variable domain is DSGVTQTPKHLITATGQRVTLRCSPRSGDLSVYWYQQSLDQGLQFLIQYYNGEERAKGNILERFSAQQFPDLHSELNLSSLELGDSALYFCASSVDRGPEAFFGQGTRLTVV.

The chain employs TRBV19 and TRBJ1-4; 11 positions agree with TRBD1. The CDR3 is made up of 16 amino acids. The ends lost 4 bases at V and 8 bases at J; junction bases unmatched: 9. Germline CDR1 reads LNHDA; CDR2 reads SQIVND (reference sequence). The CDR3, as DNA: TGTGCCAGTAGTAACTATGGACAGGGGGCGAGAGAAAAACTGTTTTTT. Encoded protein: CASSNYGQGAREKLFF.

This clone came up a few times. The chain recombines TRBV7-6 with TRBJ1-1; 9 bases align to TRBD1. The CDR3 is made up of 14 amino acids. Germline-derived CDR1 and CDR2 are SGHVS and FNYEAQ. V shed 5 bases and J 6 bases; nucleotides not matched to a gene: 7. CDR3 nucleotides: TGTGCCAGCAGCCCGGGACAGGGTTTCGCTGAAGCTTTCTTT. Translating it yields CASSPGQGFAEAFF.

The chain couples TRBV4-3 to TRBJ2-3; 7 bases are shared with TRBD2. The CDR3 spans 16 residues. Germline CDR1 is LGHNA and CDR2 is YSLEER. V lost 4 bases, J lost 2 bases, and 9 bases stayed unmatched. In nucleotides, the CDR3 is TGCGCCAGCAGCCGGAGACTAGCAATTTTCACAGATACGCAGTATTTT. This encodes CASSRRLAIFTDTQYF.

In its sample, this clone was seen once. J is TRBJ2-4 and V is TRBV19; tentatively, D is TRBD1 (6 bases). Germline V CDR1 and CDR2: LNHDA, SQIVND (reference sequence). The germline V and J ends were trimmed by 3 bases and 1 base, with 7 bases remaining between them. The CDR3 length is 14 residues. CDR3 bases: TGTGCCAGTAGTATGGGGGCGGCCAAAAACATTCAGTACTTC. Translated: CASSMGAAKNIQYF.

The V call is TRBV9, the J call TRBJ1-6, with 7 bases matching TRBD1. Looked up from germline, CDR1 is SGDLS and CDR2 is YYNGEE. With V trimmed by 3 bases and J by 8 bases, 11 bases remained unmatched. There are 16 residues in the CDR3. The CDR3, as DNA: TGTGCCAGCAGCGCTGGAGGGAGCAGGGGGGATTCACCCCTCCACTTT. This translates into CASSAGGSRGDSPLHF. The full variable domain, its missing parts supplied by reference TRBV9 and TRBJ1-6, is DSGVTQTPKHLITATGQRVTLRCSPRSGDLSVYWYQQSLDQGLQFLIQYYNGEERAKGNILERFSAQQFPDLHSELNLSSLELGDSALYFCASSAGGSRGDSPLHFGNGTRLTVT.

This chain links TRBV9 with TRBJ1-2; 9 bases fit TRBD1. CDR1 and CDR2 from the germline V gene are SGDLS and YYNGEE. With 0 bases clipped from V and 4 bases from J, the junction kept 10 bases outside the gene matches. The CDR3 totals 17 residues. Here the CDR3 DNA reads TGTGCCAGCAGCGTAGAGATCCGGGACAGGGCGTCCTATGGCTACACCTTC. Translated: CASSVEIRDRASYGYTF.

This clone was counted only a few times. The V gene is TRBV4-2, the J gene TRBJ2-1; 11 positions match TRBD2. The CDR3 has 15 amino acids. V dropped 0 bases and J dropped 12; count of bases not matched to a gene: 7. Germline loops: CDR1 LGHNA, CDR2 YNFKEQ. CDR3 sequence reads: CASSQEGLAAMGQFF. CDR3 nucleotides: TGTGCCAGCAGCCAAGAGGGACTAGCGGCTATGGGGCAGTTCTTC.

The chain couples TRBV9 to TRBJ2-5; D call uncertain. Between the trimmed V and J ends, which lost 4 bases and 3 bases, there was a span of 7 bases. Germline V gene sequence: CDR1 SGDLS, CDR2 YYNGEE. The CDR3 is 12 residues long. Here the CDR3 reads CASSPLEETQYF. The CDR3 DNA reads as TGTGCCAGCAGCCCCCTCGAAGAGACCCAGTACTTC.

The rearrangement links TRBV14 to TRBJ2-1; the D gene is possibly TRBD2 (6 bases). Between the trimmed V and J ends, which lost 2 bases and 0 bases, there was a span of 17 bases. Germline-derived CDR1 and CDR2 are SGHDN and FVKESK. This CDR3 is 18 amino acids long. DNA of the CDR3: TGTGCCAGCAGCCAAAGGGACTTTTTTTCGAGCTCCTACAATGAGCAGTTCTTC. Translated: CASSQRDFFSSSYNEQFF. The whole variable domain, filled in from reference TRBV14 and TRBJ2-1, reads EAGVTQFPSHSVIEKGQTVTLRCDPISGHDNLYWYRRVMGKEIKFLLHFVKESKQDESGMPNNRFLAERTGGTYSTLKVQPAELEDSGVYFCASSQRDFFSSSYNEQFFGPGTRLTVL.

The chain recombines TRBV18 with TRBJ1-4; a weak D match, TRBD1 (5 bases). The CDR3 extends over 17 amino acids. V gave up 5 bases and J gave up 2 bases, with 18 bases separating them. Germline V CDR1 and CDR2: KGHSH, LQKENI. This chain's CDR3 is CASSESQTGDTNEKLFF. The CDR3 DNA follows: TGTGCCAGCTCAGAATCACAAACAGGCGATACTAATGAAAAACTGTTTTTT. Together with reference TRBV18 and TRBJ1-4, the CDR3 gives the full variable domain: NAGVMQNPRHLVRRRGQEARLRCSPMKGHSHVYWYRQLPEEGLKFMVYLQKENIIDESGMPKERFSAEFPKEGPSILRIQQVVRGDSAAYFCASSESQTGDTNEKLFFGSGTQLSVL.

This chain uses TRBV28 with TRBJ2-3, with a weak D call TRBD1 (6 bases). The ends were cut back, 2 bases at V and 2 bases at J, with 11 bases in the middle. CDR3 length: 15 residues. Germline CDR1 is MDHEN and CDR2 is SYDVKM. The CDR3 is CASSLPTGTTDTQYF. CDR3 coding DNA: TGTGCCAGCAGTTTACCGACAGGAACCACAGATACGCAGTATTTT.

The chain employs TRBV5-1 and TRBJ1-4; D may be TRBD1 (6 bases). The CDR3 has 14 residues. V was clipped by 7 bases and J by 3 bases, with 13 bases between them. The germline V gene has CDR1 SGHRS and CDR2 YFSETQ. This CDR3 reads CASQKQGSNEKLFF. CDR3 nucleotides: TGCGCCAGCCAGAAACAGGGATCTAATGAAAAACTGTTTTTT.

The chain carries TRBV6-5 and TRBJ1-4; 8 bases agree with TRBD1. The V gene end was trimmed by 6 bases and the J gene end by 8 bases; junction bases not matched to a gene: 8. Germline V lookup: CDR1 MNHEY, CDR2 SVGAGI. This CDR3 has 14 amino acids. CDR3 region: CASRATGAREKLFF. The CDR3 bases are TGTGCCAGCAGGGCGACAGGGGCTCGGGAAAAACTGTTTTTT.

V is TRBV19 and J is TRBJ1-1, with a possible D match to TRBD1 (6 bases). This CDR3 spans 15 amino acids. Trimming stripped 3 bases from V and 1 base from J, with 12 bases between. CDR1 and CDR2 (germline): LNHDA, SQIVND (reference sequence). The CDR3 region is CASSIRLGGNTEAFF. CDR3 bases: TGTGCCAGTAGTATCCGTCTAGGGGGGAACACTGAAGCTTTCTTT.

This rearrangement joins TRBV27 to TRBJ1-4; unclear D gene. V was clipped by 5 bases and J by 7 bases, with 14 bases between them. Germline CDR1 and CDR2: MNHEY and SMNVEV (reference sequence). There are 14 residues in the CDR3. CDR3 loop: CASSLRHRGEKLFF. CDR3 in DNA: TGTGCCAGCAGTCTACGACATCGGGGTGAAAAACTGTTTTTT.

The chain uses TRBV30 and TRBJ1-2; D is undetermined. Germline V gives CDR1 GTSNPN, CDR2 SVGIG (reference sequence). The CDR3 contains 16 residues. V was cut by 2 bases and J by 0 bases, with 16 bases left in between. CDR3 nucleotides: TGTGCCTGGAGTCGTCTCGTGTGGGGAGCTAACTATGGCTACACCTTC. Protein sequence: CAWSRLVWGANYGYTF. Supplemented by reference TRBV30 and TRBJ1-2, the full variable domain reads SQTIHQWPATLVQPVGSPLSLECTVEGTSNPNLYWYRQAAGRGLQLLFYSVGIGQISSEVPQNLSASRPQDRQFILSSKKLLLSDSGFYLCAWSRLVWGANYGYTFGSGTRLTVV.

With regard to this clone: One junction end does not reproduce the germline sequence, and a read error may be involved. Here the CDR3 DNA reads TGTGCCAGCACCTTGGGGGGCCGTGCTTCCCCTAACTATGGCTACACCTTC. Translated: CASTLGGRASPNYGYTF. The rearrangement joins TRBV5-4 to TRBJ1-2, with a weak D call TRBD1 (6 bases). The CDR3 is made up of 17 amino acids. Germline V lookup: CDR1 SGHNT, CDR2 YYREEE (reference sequence). The whole variable domain, filled in from reference TRBV5-4 and TRBJ1-2, reads ETGVTQSPTHLIKTRGQQVTLRCSSQSGHNTVSWYQQALGQGPQFIFQYYREEENGRGNFPPRFSGLQFPNYSSELNVNALELDDSALYLCASTLGGRASPNYGYTFGSGTRLTVV.

The count of this clone is one. This chain uses TRBV9 with TRBJ1-4, with 9 bases lining up with TRBD1. Germline V CDR1 and CDR2: SGDLS, YYNGEE. The CDR3 is 15 residues long. V lost 3 bases and J lost 8; bases outside the gene matches: 8. As DNA, the CDR3 is TGTGCCAGCAGCGGAGTAACAGGGGGCGTAGAAAAACTGTTTTTT. It is translated as CASSGVTGGVEKLFF.

The table lists this clone with a count of one. The chain employs TRBV5-1 and TRBJ1-1; D gene ambiguous. Trimming took 0 bases from V and 1 from J, leaving 7 bases between them. Germline V gene lookup returns CDR1 SGHRS and CDR2 YFSETQ. The CDR3 sequence is 14 residues long. CDR3 sequence: CASSLGSRNTEAFF. CDR3 sequence (DNA): TGCGCCAGCAGCTTGGGTTCCAGGAACACTGAAGCTTTCTTT.

This chain connects TRBV9 to TRBJ2-3; 9 positions agree with TRBD2. Germline V gene data show CDR1 as SGDLS and CDR2 as YYNGEE. There are 16 residues in the CDR3. The V and J ends lost 2 bases and 4 bases, in that order; junction bases with no gene match: 8. The CDR3 is CASSVFAGGPADTQYF. The CDR3 nucleotides are TGTGCCAGCAGCGTCTTCGCGGGAGGGCCTGCAGATACGCAGTATTTT.

The V gene is TRBV27, the J gene TRBJ2-5, with D tentatively TRBD1 (6 bases). The CDR3 covers 14 residues. The germline gives CDR1 MNHEY, CDR2 SMNVEV (reference sequence). The germline V and J ends were trimmed by 6 bases and 2 bases, with 13 bases remaining between them. CDR3 nucleotide sequence: TGTGCCAGCAGATCCCAGGGGCGACAAGAGACCCAGTACTTC. Its protein is CASRSQGRQETQYF.

This clone occurred a few times. The chain joins TRBV30 to TRBJ1-3, with 7 bases lining up with TRBD1. Germline values: CDR1 GTSNPN, CDR2 SVGIG (reference sequence). Trimming cost V 3 bases and J 3 bases; bases outside gene matches: 2. The CDR3 has 13 residues. The CDR3 spells CAWSRGNGNTIYF. The CDR3 DNA is TGTGCCTGGAGCAGGGGGAATGGAAACACCATATATTTT.

The CDR3 loop is CASSLSPPETQYF. The CDR3 DNA sequence: TGTGCCAGCAGCTTATCCCCTCCGGAGACCCAGTACTTC. This chain joins TRBV7-2 and TRBJ2-5; D gene unclear. The CDR3 covers 13 residues. Germline CDR1 reads SGHTA; CDR2 reads FQGNSA. V gave up 2 bases and J gave up 5 bases, with 9 bases separating them.

The chain recombines TRBV2 with TRBJ2-3, with TRBD2 identical over 10 bases. V was clipped by 5 bases and J by 9 bases; unmatched bases: 14. The CDR3 is 16 amino acids. Germline lookup yields CDR1 SNHLY and CDR2 FYNNEI. The CDR3 nucleotides read TGTGCCAGCAGTCGGGGGGGGCTAGCGGGAGTGAGGACGCAGTATTTT. The encoded protein is CASSRGGLAGVRTQYF.

This clone was detected only once. In DNA, the CDR3 is TGTGCCAGCAGCCAAGATTTATTTATGGAGACCCAGTACTTC. Its protein is CASSQDLFMETQYF. This chain links TRBV14 with TRBJ2-5, with no clear D. Germline values: CDR1 SGHDN, CDR2 FVKESK. The ends were cut back, 0 bases at V and 5 bases at J, with 10 bases in the middle. This CDR3 region has 14 residues.

The chain links TRBV19 to TRBJ2-5, with D possibly being TRBD1 (6 bases). The CDR3 runs 15 residues. Germline CDR1 reads LNHDA; CDR2 reads SQIVND (reference sequence). V lost 6 bases and J lost 3, with 17 bases in between. CDR3: CASSPSGVSEETQYF. CDR3 DNA sequence: TGTGCCAGTAGCCCCTCAGGGGTGTCGGAAGAGACCCAGTACTTC.